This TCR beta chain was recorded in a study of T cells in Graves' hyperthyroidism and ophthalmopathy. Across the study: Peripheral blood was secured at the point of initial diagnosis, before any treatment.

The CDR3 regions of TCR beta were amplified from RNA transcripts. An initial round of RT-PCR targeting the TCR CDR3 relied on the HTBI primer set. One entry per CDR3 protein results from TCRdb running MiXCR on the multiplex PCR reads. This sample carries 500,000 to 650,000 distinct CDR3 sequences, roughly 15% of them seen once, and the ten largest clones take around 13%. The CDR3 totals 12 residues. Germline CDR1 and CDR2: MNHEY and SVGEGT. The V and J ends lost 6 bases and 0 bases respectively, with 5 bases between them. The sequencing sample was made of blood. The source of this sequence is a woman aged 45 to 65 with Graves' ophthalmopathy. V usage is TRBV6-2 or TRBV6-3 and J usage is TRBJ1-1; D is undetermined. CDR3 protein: CASSKMNTEAFF. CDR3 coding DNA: TGTGCCAGCAGCAAAATGAACACTGAAGCTTTCTTT.